This T cell receptor (beta chain) came from a study of cytomegalovirus exposure and HLA in healthy donors. The overall study: According to later analysis, the same platform produced the approximately 120 validation and under 700 first-cohort repertoires. Study findings and constraints: Per published reports, the classifier diagnosed cytomegalovirus status with high specificity and sensitivity. That first-cohort TCR clusters tended to co-occur in the roughly 130 validation repertoires was found in a later analysis.

On this clone: The antigen is undetermined.

This CDR3 region has 14 residues. Looked up from germline, CDR1 is SGHVS and CDR2 is FNYEAQ. The junction had 7 bases not matched to a gene; V was cut back by 8 bases and J by 5 bases. Measured with immunoSEQ multiplex PCR; TCRdb has only the in-frame clones, and not every one. This sample has 90,000 to 150,000 clones, with roughly 90% found just once. The chain carries TRBV7-6 and TRBJ1-4, with 8 positions matching TRBD1. The sample consisted of PBMCs. This receptor was taken from a young woman in good health and CMV-seropositive. The CDR3 loop reads CASGTGGANEKLFF. In nucleotides, the CDR3 is TGTGCCAGCGGAACAGGGGGAGCGAATGAAAAACTGTTTTTT.